Each of the 20 T cell receptor beta chains below was sequenced from the same sample in a study of cytomegalovirus exposure and HLA in healthy donors. Vbeta (60) and Jbeta (13) primers were used in the PCR. Clones were read by immunoSEQ multiplex PCR, and TCRdb kept only the in-frame ones, dropping some. The sample holds about 160,000 clones, over 60% seen once. The sample was PBMCs. These TCRs come from a woman between 25 and 40 years old in good health and CMV-seronegative.

The rearrangement uses TRBV28 and TRBJ2-7; D not certain. This CDR3 is built from 12 residues. Germline CDR1 MDHEN, CDR2 SYDVKM. V was shortened by 3 bases and J by 2 bases, with 5 bases between the two germline ends. The DNA of the CDR3 is TGTGCCAGCAGTTTCTATACCTACGAGCAGTACTTC. Protein sequence: CASSFYTYEQYF.

V gene TRBV29-1 combines with J gene TRBJ2-3; the D gene is possibly TRBD1 (6 bases). Trimming cost V 6 bases and J 5 bases, with 12 bases left between them. The germline CDR1 and CDR2 sequences are SQVTM and ANQGSEA. The CDR3 consists of 12 residues. CDR3 sequence: CSVNTGIDTQYF. The DNA of the CDR3 is TGCAGCGTAAATACAGGGATAGATACGCAGTATTTT.

The chain employs TRBV4-3 and TRBJ1-1, with TRBD1 identical over 7 bases. CDR1 is LGHNA and CDR2 is YSLEER in the germline V gene. The V gene end was trimmed by 0 bases and the J gene end by 5 bases; junction bases not matched to a gene: 3. This CDR3 is built from 14 residues. The CDR3, as DNA: TGCGCCAGCAGCCAAGAAGCAGGGGGAACTGAAGCTTTCTTT. It translates to CASSQEAGGTEAFF.

The rearrangement uses TRBV11-1 and TRBJ2-1, with 8 nucleotides matching TRBD1. The trim removed 5 bases at V and 14 bases at J, leaving 11 bases unmatched. Per germline, CDR1 SGHAT and CDR2 FQDESV (reference sequence). The CDR3 length is 13 residues. Here the CDR3 reads CASSHGQGWGEFF. For the CDR3, the DNA is TGTGCCAGCAGCCACGGACAGGGTTGGGGAGAGTTCTTC.

The gene calls are TRBV13 and TRBJ1-2; 7 bases agree with TRBD1. This CDR3 is built from 12 residues. V was clipped by 5 bases and J by 7 bases; unmatched bases: 4. Germline CDR1 and CDR2: PRHDT and FYEKMQ (reference sequence). CDR3 sequence reads: CASSRRGFGYTF. The CDR3 bases are TGTGCCAGCAGCCGCAGGGGGTTTGGCTACACCTTC.

The chain carries TRBV2 and TRBJ1-6; no clear D gene. The V and J ends lost 1 base and 18 bases respectively, with 10 bases between them. This CDR3 spans 11 amino acids. CDR1 and CDR2 (germline): SNHLY, FYNNEI. The CDR3 nucleotides read TGTGCCAGCAGTGAAGGACCGTGGGCCCACTTT. It codes for CASSEGPWAHF.

The CDR3: CASSGTPNTGELFF. CDR3 DNA sequence: TGTGCCAGCAGTGGGACTCCGAACACCGGGGAGCTGTTTTTT. The gene calls are TRBV2 and TRBJ2-2; D possibly corresponds to TRBD2 (5 bases). The CDR3 covers 14 residues. Germline V lookup: CDR1 SNHLY, CDR2 FYNNEI. The V and J ends lost 4 bases and 0 bases respectively, with 6 bases between them.

This chain links TRBV6-1 with TRBJ2-2, with no clear D. Trimming cost V 2 bases and J 1 base, with 11 bases left between them. The CDR3 sequence is 16 residues long. Germline CDR1 and CDR2: MNHNS and SASEGT. The CDR3 loop is CASSELGGRNTGELFF. Written as DNA, the CDR3 is TGTGCCAGCAGTGAACTCGGCGGTAGGAACACCGGGGAGCTGTTTTTT.

The V and J genes are TRBV4-2 and TRBJ2-4; 9 nucleotides line up with TRBD2. The CDR3 runs to 17 residues. The germline gives CDR1 LGHNA, CDR2 YNFKEQ. With V trimmed by 1 base and J by 1 base, 5 bases remained unmatched. DNA for the CDR3: TGTGCCAGCAGCCAAGGACTAGCGGTCCTGGCCAAAAACATTCAGTACTTC. Amino acids: CASSQGLAVLAKNIQYF.

The chain carries TRBV28 and TRBJ1-2, with unresolved D. The CDR3 is 15 residues long. V lost 10 bases to trimming and J lost 8 bases, with 26 bases between them. Germline V gene sequence: CDR1 MDHEN, CDR2 SYDVKM. CDR3 in DNA: TGTGCCATCTCCCCACTACTGACTACGCCCGGAGGCTACACCTTC. This sequence encodes CAISPLLTTPGGYTF.

V gene TRBV5-1 combines with J gene TRBJ1-5, with 10 bases fitting TRBD1. Germline lookup yields CDR1 SGHRS and CDR2 YFSETQ. The junction had 4 bases not matched to a gene; V was cut back by 4 bases and J by 3 bases. This CDR3 is built from 15 residues. This chain's CDR3 is CASSPTGGLNQPQHF. CDR3 coding DNA: TGCGCCAGCAGCCCGACAGGGGGCCTCAATCAGCCCCAGCATTTT.

This clone was seen a handful of times. The chain uses TRBV4-1 and TRBJ1-1; tentatively, D is TRBD1 (5 bases). Germline V CDR1 and CDR2: MGHRA, YSYEKL. V was shortened by 1 base and J by 7 bases, with 10 bases between the two germline ends. The CDR3 loop spans 13 amino acids. The CDR3 nucleotides are TGCGCCAGCAGCCAAGTCCCGGGGGGTGAAGCTTTCTTT. This gives the protein CASSQVPGGEAFF.

This clone was observed a single time. The chain couples TRBV5-1 to TRBJ2-7; 7 positions agree with TRBD2. Germline V gene data show CDR1 as SGHRS and CDR2 as YFSETQ. V lost 0 bases to trimming and J lost 2 bases; unmatched junction nucleotides: 5. This CDR3 has 15 residues. CDR3 sequence: CASSLDGGSTYEQYF. The CDR3 nucleotides read TGCGCCAGCAGCTTGGACGGCGGGAGCACCTACGAGCAGTACTTC.

To note about this clone: In the same sample, other DNA sequences code for this CDR3. The gene calls are TRBV4-1 and TRBJ1-1; D is perhaps TRBD1 (5 bases). Germline lookup yields CDR1 MGHRA and CDR2 YSYEKL. The CDR3 sequence is 13 residues long. The V and J ends lost 1 base and 4 bases respectively, with 7 bases between them. CDR3 protein: CASSQVRGTEAFF. In DNA, the CDR3 is TGCGCCAGCAGCCAAGTAAGGGGCACTGAAGCTTTCTTT.

This clone was seen a handful of times. This chain joins TRBV6-5 and TRBJ2-1; 7 bases map to TRBD1. The V gene's germline CDR1 is MNHEY and CDR2 SVGAGI. The ends lost 2 bases at V and 7 bases at J; junction bases unmatched: 5. This CDR3 region has 14 residues. The CDR3 nucleotides read TGTGCCAGCAGTTACAGACAGGGAAGGAATGAGCAGTTCTTC. As protein: CASSYRQGRNEQFF.

The chain recombines TRBV5-4 with TRBJ2-2; D may be TRBD2 (7 bases). This CDR3 comprises 15 residues. In germline, CDR1 is SGHNT, CDR2 YYREEE (reference sequence). V was trimmed by 9 bases and J by 0 bases, leaving 15 bases between them. The CDR3 coding sequence is TGTGCCACCCGAACCGGGGGGCCGAACACCGGGGAGCTGTTTTTT. Amino acid sequence: CATRTGGPNTGELFF.

The chain employs TRBV7-2 and TRBJ2-1; perhaps TRBD1 as D (6 bases). CDR3 length: 15 amino acids. CDR1 SGHTA and CDR2 FQGNSA come from the germline V gene. V lost 5 bases to trimming and J lost 6 bases, with 17 bases between them. The chain's CDR3 is CASSQQGRVRNEQFF. Written as DNA, the CDR3 is TGTGCCAGCAGCCAACAGGGAAGGGTTCGCAATGAGCAGTTCTTC.

The chain recombines TRBV6-5 with TRBJ2-7; D uncertain. V was clipped by 4 bases and J by 2 bases, with 6 bases between them. This CDR3 spans 12 amino acids. Germline assignment: CDR1 MNHEY and CDR2 SVGAGI. The CDR3 loop is CASSSDTYEQYF. CDR3 sequence (DNA): TGTGCCAGCAGTTCAGACACCTACGAGCAGTACTTC.

The chain links TRBV5-1 to TRBJ2-7; 7 nucleotides align to TRBD1. The ends lost 3 bases at V and 4 bases at J; junction bases unmatched: 13. There are 16 residues in the CDR3. CDR1 and CDR2 (germline): SGHRS, YFSETQ. As DNA, the CDR3 is TGCGCCAGCAGCTGGACAGGACCCGACTTGGGATACGAGCAGTACTTC. This encodes CASSWTGPDLGYEQYF.

The J gene is TRBJ1-1, the V gene TRBV11-1; 8 bases match TRBD1. Germline CDR1 is SGHAT and CDR2 is FQDESV (reference sequence). V shed 5 bases, J shed 2 bases, and the junction held 7 bases outside the gene matches. This CDR3 is 15 amino acids long. The CDR3 bases are TGTGCCAGCAGCGAAGACAGGGGATTTAACACTGAAGCTTTCTTT. Translated, it gives CASSEDRGFNTEAFF.